The rows below give T cell receptor beta chains drawn from one sample of a study of blood T cell repertoires in COVID-19. The table came from immunoSEQ multiplex PCR; TCRdb's copy has only in-frame clones and leaves some out. The sample holds tens of thousands of clones; roughly 89% are singletons and the top ten take 6.4%. The sequenced material came from peripheral blood. These receptors were collected from a man between 65 and 79 years old with active COVID-19. The CDR3 runs from the conserved cysteine through the conserved F or W. Some rows mark clone size as missing; the rest say once, few, many or name a class of expanded clone.

clone_size v_call cdr3_aa
NA TRBV6-5 CASSRQDYTGELFF
once TRBV7-9 CASSPGLYEQYF
NA TRBV2 CASRESRGWRGAYEQYF
NA TRBV10-2 CASVSIWTF
NA TRBV7-8 CASSRGLAGTYEQYF
NA TRBV28 CATVILSPSTEAFF
NA TRBV11-2 CASSLSRVFEQYF
NA TRBV9 CASSPSGGRTDTQYF
NA TRBV28 CASRNRGESTDTQYF
NA TRBV10-1 CASSDQLQGSTEAFF
once TRBV11-1 CASSFGTANTEAFF
NA TRBV5-6 CASSLQVLGHKSSGNTIYF
few TRBV2 CASLSGGIGADTQYF
NA TRBV10-3 CAISSSGGTTDTQYF
NA TRBV5-6 CASSFDSSGANVLTF
NA TRBV23-1 CASRPTYRDRGTDTQYF
NA TRBV7-9 CASEVNYGYTF
NA TRBV25-1 CASSEWGQATGELFF
NA TRBV7-2 CASSLGWTGGLFDKNIQYF
few TRBV2 CASSLLAGPFF
NA TRBV4-2 CASSQDSGGDNEQFF
once TRBV5-1 CASSPRGTGSYEQYF
NA TRBV29-1 CSVAGTENTGELFF
once TRBV18 CASSPRTGEDDEKLFF
NA TRBV11-2 CASSPDYPLRGQYF
NA TRBV5-1 CASSLQDTNEKLFF
NA TRBV9 CASSASGVGNTGELFF
once TRBV24-1 CATSAGTPSGGYTF
NA TRBV4-3 CASSQDPGSPLHF